A single sample is the source of the 7 T cell receptor beta chains below, sequenced in a study of T cells in women clearing cervical HPV infection. Sequenced by immunoSEQ multiplex PCR; TCRdb stores in-frame clones only, minus some. The sample table includes roughly 20,000 clones. The sample taken for sequencing was blood buffy coat. These receptors were taken from a woman aged 18 to 75 with a cervical HPV16 infection that either progressed to CIN3+ or cleared (not recorded which).

Concerning this clone itself: The read is 3 residues too short to cover the CDR3 end, so that end is filled in from the germline J gene. The rearrangement joins TRBV7-2 to TRBJ2-1; 8 nucleotides align to TRBD2. Germline lookup yields CDR1 SGHTA and CDR2 FQGNSA. The CDR3 loop spans 15 amino acids. The ends lost 5 bases at V and 6 bases at J; junction bases unmatched: 9. CDR3 amino acids: CASSPSGGLFNEQFF. The sequenced CDR3 bases are TGTGCCAGCAGCCCTTCGGGGGGGCTCTTCAATGAG.

The part of the CDR3 DNA that was read is TGTGCCAGCAGGGTGGGGGGGGAA. This gives the protein CASRVGGE. The CDR3 reads in full as CASRVGGEAFF. This chain joins TRBV7-8 and TRBJ1-1; tentative D call: TRBD1 (5 bases). The read falls 3 residues short of the CDR3 end, and the missing part is taken from the germline J gene. CDR3 size: 11 residues. Per germline, CDR1 SGHVS and CDR2 FQNEAQ.

About this clone: The read ends 3 residues shy of where the CDR3 ends; the end is completed using the germline J gene. This chain uses TRBV30 with TRBJ2-3; 7 bases fit TRBD1. The CDR3 contains 14 residues. CDR1 and CDR2 from the germline V gene are GTSNPN and SVGIG (reference sequence). The CDR3 bases that were read are TGTGCCTGGAGTCGGGACAGCGTGGCTCAGCCG. Translating it yields CAWSRDSVAQP. The whole CDR3 reads CAWSRDSVAQPQYF.

A note on this clone: The read falls 3 residues short of the CDR3 end, and the missing part is taken from the germline J gene. V usage is TRBV5-1 and J usage is TRBJ2-5, with 7 bases aligning to TRBD1. The CDR3 is made up of 15 amino acids. The V gene end was trimmed by 2 bases and the J gene end by 4 bases; junction bases not matched to a gene: 8. CDR1 and CDR2 from the germline V gene are SGHRS and YFSETQ. The CDR3 sequence: CASSLGTVSLETQYF. The covered CDR3 bases are TGCGCCAGCAGCTTAGGGACAGTCTCTTTAGAGACC.

With regard to this clone: The CDR3 extends 3 residues past the end of the read, so its final part is completed from the germline J gene. The V and J genes are TRBV7-9 and TRBJ2-1; D not certain. The germline V gene has CDR1 SEHNR and CDR2 FQNEAQ (reference sequence). This CDR3 comprises 15 residues. Trimming cost V 1 base and J 6 bases, with 13 bases left between them. CDR3 residues: CASSLGNGQGNEQFF. CDR3 DNA, as far as it was read: TGTGCCAGCAGCTTAGGCAATGGGCAAGGCAATGAG.

CDR3 residues: CASSEQGGSYNDYTF. CDR3 DNA, as far as it was read: TGTGCCAGCAGTGAACAGGGGGGCTCCTACAATGAC. This chain joins TRBV2 and TRBJ1-2; 7 bases are shared with TRBD1. Sequencing ends 3 residues short of the CDR3 end; the germline J gene provides the rest. The germline gives CDR1 SNHLY, CDR2 FYNNEI. The CDR3 runs 15 residues.

A remark on this clone: The CDR3 end is not reached by the read, which stops 3 residues before it; the germline J gene fills it in. The chain joins TRBV7-9 to TRBJ2-7, with D possibly matching TRBD2 (6 bases). The V gene lost 1 base and the J gene lost 2 bases, with 12 bases spanning the gap. CDR3 size: 15 residues. Looked up from germline, CDR1 is SEHNR and CDR2 is FQNEAQ (reference sequence). CDR3 in amino acids: CASSLEAGPPYEQYF. The part of the CDR3 DNA that was read is TGTGCCAGCAGCTTAGAGGCGGGGCCCCCCTACGAG.